A selection of T cell receptor beta chains follows, all from one sample in a study of human T cells and chemical hapten exposure. TCRdb re-analysed the RACE reads in MiXCR, keeping a single row per CDR3 protein. Of tens of thousands of distinct CDR3 sequences listed, around a tenth were seen once; the top ten hold about 4.2%. The source material was whole blood, sampled in connection with sensitization to the hapten diphenylcyclopropenone (DPC). The receptors were gathered from a woman in her fifties or sixties with alopecia areata. Some clones in this sample may be carry-over from other donors' samples. Both conserved end residues are trimmed from each CDR3.

V	J	CDR3
TRBV15	TRBJ2-1	ATSRGIAGNEQF
TRBV28	TRBJ2-1	ASSLRAGDKYNEQF
TRBV2	TRBJ1-5	ASRQRSGSNQPQH
TRBV12-3/TRBV12-4	TRBJ2-7	ASSPQLPPYEQY
TRBV28	TRBJ1-2	ASSRGTVYYT
TRBV27	TRBJ1-5	ASRGFGNQPQH
TRBV5-1	TRBJ1-2	ASSLDGTGDGYT
TRBV28	TRBJ1-1	ASTGSTMNTEAF
TRBV19	TRBJ2-1	ASRDRGPYNEQF
TRBV6-5	TRBJ1-4	ASSPWTASNEKLF
TRBV7-9	TRBJ2-1	ASSPWDTSYNEQF
TRBV5-1	TRBJ1-1	ASTEGTEAF
TRBV4-1	TRBJ1-1	ASSQGGGATEAF
TRBV28	TRBJ1-2	ASIRGANYGYT
TRBV6-2/TRBV6-3	TRBJ1-5	ASSADGYSNQPQH
TRBV7-2	TRBJ2-5	ASSLNRPRRQETQY
TRBV29-1	TRBJ2-5	SVPEGKNQETQY
TRBV7-9	TRBJ1-2	ASSTGRGQGNYGYT
TRBV11-2	TRBJ2-5	ASSRDGQETQY
TRBV29-1	TRBJ2-7	SVIPGQGRIEQY